Shown below are 31 T cell receptor beta chains from a single sample sequenced in a study of blood T cell repertoires in COVID-19. Profiling relied on immunoSEQ multiplex PCR, and the TCRdb table lists in-frame clones only, not all of them. The sample contains 150,000 to 200,000 clones, 75% to 85% of which appear only once. Sequences were obtained from PBMCs or T cells enriched from blood (not recorded which). Every receptor here comes from a man aged 35 to 55 who had recovered from COVID-19.

V gene TRBV5-4 combines with J gene TRBJ2-2; D call uncertain. This CDR3 is built from 14 residues. V was trimmed by 3 bases and J by 11 bases, leaving 17 bases between them. The germline CDR1 and CDR2 sequences are SGHNT and YYREEE (reference sequence). The CDR3: CASSSRMKATELFF. The CDR3 DNA follows: TGTGCCAGCAGCTCACGAATGAAAGCTACCGAGCTGTTTTTT.

The table lists this clone with a count of one. This sequence joins TRBV10-1 and TRBJ1-2, with D hard to call. Germline CDR1 is WNHNN and CDR2 is SYGVQD (reference sequence). V was cut by 3 bases and J by 1 base, with 6 bases left in between. The length of the CDR3 is 13 residues. CDR3 coding DNA: TGCGCCAGCAGTGAACATCTTAACTATGGCTACACCTTC. Translated: CASSEHLNYGYTF.

V usage is TRBV11-2 and J usage is TRBJ2-5; the D gene is possibly TRBD2 (6 bases). The CDR3 has 15 residues. Looked up from germline, CDR1 is SGHAT and CDR2 is FQNNGV. Trimming took off 3 bases at V and 2 bases at J, with 13 bases between the two ends. The DNA for the CDR3 is TGTGCCAGCAGCTTCGTTTTTAGCGGACAAGAGACCCAGTACTTC. Its translation is CASSFVFSGQETQYF. Combining the CDR3 with reference TRBV11-2 and TRBJ2-5 gives the whole variable domain EAGVAQSPRYKIIEKRQSVAFWCNPISGHATLYWYQQILGQGPKLLIQFQNNGVVDDSQLPKDRFSAERLKGVDSTLKIQPAKLEDSAVYLCASSFVFSGQETQYFGPGTRLLVL.

The chain is built from TRBV6-6 and TRBJ1-2; the D is unclear. Deletions cut 10 bases from V and 2 bases from J, with 14 bases between. Germline V gene sequence: CDR1 MNHNY, CDR2 SVGAGI (reference sequence). The CDR3 has 13 residues. CDR3 in DNA: TGTGCCATCTTGGGAGCGGGGAACTATGGCTACACCTTC. It is translated as CAILGAGNYGYTF.

The chain combines TRBV4-2 with TRBJ1-2, with D perhaps matching TRBD1 (6 bases). CDR3 length: 17 residues. Germline V gives CDR1 LGHNA, CDR2 YNFKEQ. Trimming removed 1 base at V and 5 bases at J, with 20 bases between. This CDR3 reads CASSQVVHRDTVYGYTF. CDR3 in DNA: TGTGCCAGCAGCCAAGTTGTACACCGGGACACCGTTTATGGCTACACCTTC.

This clone came up a few times. The chain uses TRBV6-5 and TRBJ2-7, with 9 positions matching TRBD1. The CDR3 has 15 residues. Germline CDR1 and CDR2: MNHEY and SVGAGI. With 5 bases clipped from V and 7 bases from J, the junction kept 12 bases outside the gene matches. CDR3 in DNA: TGTGCCAGCAGTAAACAGGGGGCGCTTTTTTGGGAGCAGTACGTC. Its translation is CASSKQGALFWEQYV.

The gene calls are TRBV2 and TRBJ1-6; the D gene is possibly TRBD1 (5 bases). CDR1 and CDR2 from the germline V gene are SNHLY and FYNNEI. Trimming took off 7 bases at V and 2 bases at J, with 12 bases between the two ends. There are 15 residues in the CDR3. CDR3 loop: CASKGLVTYNSPLHF. DNA of the CDR3: TGTGCCAGCAAGGGGCTGGTCACCTATAATTCACCCCTCCACTTT.

The chain joins TRBV7-7 to TRBJ2-5, with D maybe TRBD2 (6 bases). This CDR3 is built from 14 residues. From germline, CDR1 is SSHAT and CDR2 FNYEAQ (reference sequence). Between the trimmed V and J ends, which lost 5 bases and 3 bases, there was a span of 13 bases. The CDR3 sequence is CASSPGLTEETQYF. The CDR3 nucleotides read TGTGCCAGCAGCCCGGGACTCACCGAAGAGACCCAGTACTTC. Full variable domain (outside the CDR3, taken from reference TRBV7-7 and TRBJ2-5): GAGVSQSPRYKVTKRGQDVTLRCDPISSHATLYWYQQALGQGPEFLTYFNYEAQPDKSGLPSDRFSAERPEGSISTLTIQRTEQRDSAMYRCASSPGLTEETQYFGPGTRLLVL.

This chain connects TRBV15 to TRBJ1-2; D unresolved. The CDR3 contains 13 residues. Germline V gene lookup returns CDR1 LNHNV and CDR2 YYDKDF (reference sequence). The germline V and J ends were trimmed by 0 bases and 8 bases, with 10 bases remaining between them. The CDR3 is CATSREGSGGYTF. CDR3 coding DNA: TGTGCCACCAGCAGAGAAGGGAGTGGAGGCTACACCTTC.

The J gene is TRBJ1-2, the V gene TRBV7-9; D may be TRBD1 (5 bases). Germline V gene lookup returns CDR1 SEHNR and CDR2 FQNEAQ (reference sequence). The CDR3 totals 16 residues. V lost 5 bases to trimming and J lost 6 bases, with 22 bases between them. CDR3 DNA sequence: TGTGCCAGCAGCGCCCTGCCCGGGGGAGGAATGGATGGCTACACCTTC. It specifies CASSALPGGGMDGYTF.

The chain recombines TRBV5-1 with TRBJ2-1, with 13 bases that match TRBD2. Losses at the gene ends were 5 bases for V and 7 bases for J; bases not matched to a gene: 12. This CDR3 has 17 amino acids. Germline V CDR1 and CDR2: SGHRS, YFSETQ. Here the CDR3 DNA reads TGCGCCAGCAGTTCTCCCACCGGGACTAGCGGGGTAAATGAGCAGTTCTTC. Translation: CASSSPTGTSGVNEQFF.

The chain is built from TRBV11-2 and TRBJ2-7; D not resolved. This CDR3 is built from 13 residues. Per germline, CDR1 SGHAT and CDR2 FQNNGV. V was cut by 5 bases and J by 6 bases, with 14 bases left in between. The chain's CDR3 is CASSPGWASEQYF. The CDR3 coding sequence is TGTGCCAGCAGCCCCGGTTGGGCCTCCGAGCAGTACTTC.

The rearrangement uses TRBV6-4 and TRBJ1-1; 8 nucleotides agree with TRBD1. Trimming cost V 3 bases and J 1 base; bases outside gene matches: 10. The V gene's germline CDR1 is MRHNA and CDR2 SNTAGT. The CDR3 loop spans 17 amino acids. CDR3 DNA sequence: TGTGCCAGCAGTGAGGCCAACAGGGGGATAGGGAACACTGAAGCTTTCTTT. Its protein is CASSEANRGIGNTEAFF.

This clone was observed a handful of times. The chain links TRBV2 to TRBJ1-2; 7 positions match TRBD1. The CDR3 covers 13 residues. V lost 4 bases, J lost 8 bases, and 7 bases stayed unmatched. Germline values: CDR1 SNHLY, CDR2 FYNNEI. The DNA of the CDR3 is TGTGCCAGCAGTGCATACAGGGGTTTGGGCTACACCTTC. This encodes CASSAYRGLGYTF.

V is TRBV27 and J is TRBJ2-7; 7 bases are shared with TRBD1. This CDR3 spans 16 amino acids. Germline loops: CDR1 MNHEY, CDR2 SMNVEV (reference sequence). V was pared by 6 bases and J by 9 bases, with 20 bases of the junction left unmatched. Here the CDR3 DNA reads TGTGCCAGCAGGCCTATAGGGACAGTCATTATGGAGCGGCAGTACGTC. Its protein is CASRPIGTVIMERQYV.

Regarding this clone: The identical CDR3 is also encoded by other nucleotide sequences in the sample. V usage is TRBV5-6 and J usage is TRBJ2-1, with 13 bases aligning to TRBD2. Germline lookup yields CDR1 SGHDT and CDR2 YYEEEE. The CDR3 runs 15 residues. V lost 4 bases and J lost 9; bases outside the gene matches: 7. Here the CDR3 DNA reads TGTGCCAGCAGCAGCTGGACTAGCGGGGGTGGTGAGCAGTTCTTC. This sequence encodes CASSSWTSGGGEQFF.

The rearrangement joins TRBV7-3 to TRBJ2-3; 10 bases agree with TRBD1. This CDR3 contains 18 residues. Germline V CDR1 and CDR2: SGHTA, FQGTGA. With 1 base clipped from V and 4 bases from J, the junction kept 11 bases outside the gene matches. For the CDR3, the DNA is TGTGCCAGCAGCTTAAAGGGACAGGGGTTTCATGAGGCAGATACGCAGTATTTT. It yields the protein CASSLKGQGFHEADTQYF.

The V gene is TRBV7-2, the J gene TRBJ2-5; TRBD2 matches 7 bases. Per germline, CDR1 SGHTA and CDR2 FQGNSA. Losses at the gene ends were 5 bases for V and 3 bases for J; bases not matched to a gene: 12. The CDR3 length is 16 residues. CDR3 nucleotide sequence: TGTGCCAGCAGCGCGTGGATTGGGGGGGGGAAAGAGACCCAGTACTTC. Encoded protein: CASSAWIGGGKETQYF. The full variable domain, completed using reference TRBV7-2 and TRBJ2-5, is GAGVSQSPSNKVTEKGKDVELRCDPISGHTALYWYRQSLGQGLEFLIYFQGNSAPDKSGLPSDRFSAERTGGSVSTLTIQRTQQEDSAVYLCASSAWIGGGKETQYFGPGTRLLVL.

This chain connects TRBV5-8 to TRBJ1-1; 7 positions match TRBD1. CDR3 length: 11 residues. V lost 4 bases, J lost 11 bases, and 5 bases stayed unmatched. The germline V gene encodes CDR1 SGHTS and CDR2 YDEGEE. The CDR3 sequence is CASSRGPVAFF. The CDR3 DNA follows: TGTGCCAGCAGCAGGGGGCCGGTCGCTTTCTTT.

This sequence joins TRBV9 and TRBJ1-2; D possibly corresponds to TRBD1 (5 bases). CDR1 is SGDLS and CDR2 is YYNGEE in the germline V gene. V was shortened by 4 bases and J by 8 bases, with 27 bases between the two germline ends. The CDR3 totals 17 residues. The CDR3 nucleotides read TGTGCCAGCAGCCCCCCTAGCGGGGGTACCCTTTCCGAGGGCTACACCTTC. This sequence encodes CASSPPSGGTLSEGYTF.

This chain connects TRBV6-5 to TRBJ2-7; 7 nucleotides line up with TRBD2. The junction had 8 bases not matched to a gene; V was cut back by 6 bases and J by 0 bases. The CDR3 consists of 15 residues. Germline CDR1 and CDR2: MNHEY and SVGAGI. The CDR3 DNA follows: TGTGCCAGCAGGCCCCTAGCGGCGAACTCCTACGAGCAGTACTTC. Translation: CASRPLAANSYEQYF.

The chain couples TRBV5-1 to TRBJ2-5; TRBD2 might be the D (5 bases). The CDR3 is 14 residues long. V dropped 2 bases and J dropped 5 bases, with 13 bases sitting between them. Germline V lookup: CDR1 SGHRS, CDR2 YFSETQ. The CDR3 DNA follows: TGCGCCAGCAGCTTCGGCCCCGAGGGTGAGACCCAGTACTTC. As protein: CASSFGPEGETQYF.

The CDR3 protein is CASSPGQARLYNEQFF. In DNA form, the CDR3 reads TGTGCCAGCAGCCCCGGACAGGCCCGCCTATACAATGAGCAGTTCTTC. This chain uses TRBV5-4 with TRBJ2-1; 7 positions match TRBD1. Germline lookup yields CDR1 SGHNT and CDR2 YYREEE (reference sequence). This CDR3 region has 16 residues. V lost 4 bases to trimming and J lost 4 bases; unmatched junction nucleotides: 11.

The rearrangement links TRBV6-1 to TRBJ2-4; 8 bases fit TRBD2. The CDR3 covers 19 residues. After removal of 3 bases from V and 1 base from J, the junction contained 14 bases not matched to a gene. Per germline, CDR1 MNHNS and CDR2 SASEGT. The CDR3 DNA reads as TGTGCCAGCAGTGAGGAGGTAGCGGGGCCGAAGTCGGCCAAAAACATTCAGTACTTC. Translating it yields CASSEEVAGPKSAKNIQYF.

The chain has TRBV24-1 and TRBJ2-2; 7 bases map to TRBD2. V was pared by 5 bases and J by 1 base, with 9 bases of the junction left unmatched. The CDR3 is 17 residues long. Germline loops: CDR1 KGHDR, CDR2 SFDVKD. CDR3 sequence: CATSASWGGRNTGELFF. Written as DNA, the CDR3 is TGTGCCACCAGTGCCTCATGGGGGGGAAGGAACACCGGGGAGCTGTTTTTT.

The J gene is TRBJ2-5, the V gene TRBV3-1 (or the pseudogene TRBV3-2); D unclear. Trimming stripped 1 base from V and 2 bases from J, with 8 bases between. The CDR3 spans 14 residues. Germline CDR1 reads LGHDT; CDR2 reads YNNKEL (reference sequence). CDR3 sequence: CASSQGGRQETQYF. CDR3 DNA: TGTGCCAGCAGCCAAGGAGGCAGACAAGAGACCCAGTACTTC.

The V gene is TRBV9, the J gene TRBJ2-3; D unresolved. The length of the CDR3 is 16 residues. Looked up from germline, CDR1 is SGDLS and CDR2 is YYNGEE. The V end was cut by 1 base, the J end by 2 bases, with 14 bases between. The CDR3 is CASSVLAETSTDTQYF. Here the CDR3 DNA reads TGTGCCAGCAGCGTATTGGCGGAGACGTCCACAGATACGCAGTATTTT.

This rearrangement joins TRBV5-6 to TRBJ1-4, with 12 bases aligning to TRBD1. Germline trimming cut 4 bases from V and 7 bases from J; bases unmatched to any gene: 5. The CDR3 length is 15 residues. Per germline, CDR1 SGHDT and CDR2 YYEEEE. The CDR3 nucleotides read TGTGCCAGCAGCCTACGGGACAGGGGGCGTGAAAAACTGTTTTTT. Its translation: CASSLRDRGREKLFF.

The chain combines TRBV4-2 with TRBJ1-1, with TRBD1 identical over 9 bases. Germline CDR1 reads LGHNA; CDR2 reads YNFKEQ. Losses at the gene ends were 3 bases for V and 0 bases for J; bases not matched to a gene: 2. This CDR3 is built from 15 residues. The CDR3 is CASSQGQGLNTEAFF. The CDR3 nucleotides read TGTGCCAGCAGCCAGGGACAGGGCTTGAACACTGAAGCTTTCTTT.

V and J are TRBV19 and TRBJ1-2; D is perhaps TRBD1 (5 bases). CDR1 is LNHDA and CDR2 is SQIVND in the germline V gene (reference sequence). The CDR3 spans 15 residues. The ends were cut back, 8 bases at V and 2 bases at J, with 18 bases in the middle. CDR3 residues: CASGDGGAANYGYTF. CDR3 bases: TGTGCCAGTGGGGACGGCGGGGCAGCGAACTATGGCTACACCTTC.

The chain recombines TRBV29-1 with TRBJ2-3, with 7 bases matching TRBD1. CDR1 SQVTM and CDR2 ANQGSEA come from the germline V gene. There are 13 residues in the CDR3. J gave up 2 bases and V 4 bases, and 3 bases lay outside the gene matches. CDR3 DNA sequence: TGCAGCGTTGTAGGGGGCGCCACAGATACGCAGTATTTT. It yields the protein CSVVGGATDTQYF.